Sequencing of this TCR beta chain was carried out in a study of vaccination and CD4 T cells after COVID-19. The study, taken as a whole, reports: Recorded median SARS-CoV-2-reactive clonotype numbers increased from about 20 to 38 without reaching significance.

Treatment described: 10-day PBMC culture with coronavirus spike peptide pools or control peptides (ViraFEST assay). ViraFEST used peptide pools to expand antigen-specific T cells, then sequenced TCRs. Concerning this clonotype itself: The antigen remains undetermined.

Sequence data for DNA of cultured CD4+ T cells were generated by the Oncomine TCR Beta short-read assay. The template was genomic DNA from cultured CD4+ T cells. TCRdb reprocessed the PCR reads with MiXCR, giving one entry per CDR3 protein. The data hold under 20,000 distinct CDR3 sequences, with approximately 60% observed a single time. The CDR3 is 14 amino acids. V lost 5 bases, J lost 4 bases, and 6 bases stayed unmatched. CDR1 and CDR2 (germline): WNHNN, SYGVQD (reference sequence). This sequence was found in a human donor who had recovered from COVID-19. The V call is TRBV10-1, the J call TRBJ2-3; 7 positions agree with TRBD2. Sequencing input: CD4+ T cells from blood, cultured in vitro. This chain's CDR3 is CASSYGGRSDTQYF. CDR3 sequence (DNA): TGCGCCAGCAGTTACGGGGGGAGGTCAGATACGCAGTATTTT.